Below, 24 T cell receptor beta chains from the same sample are listed, as sequenced in a study of blood T cell repertoires in COVID-19 (dated by TCRdb to the early 2020s). Library preparation used the immunoSEQ multiplex PCR assay. TCRdb mirrors the immuneACCESS table, restricted to in-frame sequences. Some clones are absent from its copies; in checked studies, under half trace to an unresolved V gene, and the reason for the others is unknown. This sample lists about 370,000 clones; roughly nine tenths were detected once. Of the sample, roughly 1% is held by the ten largest clones. Sequencing was carried out using PBMCs or T cells enriched from blood (not recorded which). The source of these receptors is a man aged 18 to 35 who had recovered from COVID-19.

The V call is TRBV28, the J call TRBJ2-1, with TRBD1 matching over 9 bases. V shed 1 base and J 6 bases; nucleotides not matched to a gene: 4. The CDR3 has 15 amino acids. CDR1 and CDR2 from the germline V gene are MDHEN and SYDVKM. The CDR3 is CASSLLGQGLNEQFF. CDR3 coding DNA: TGTGCCAGCAGTTTATTGGGACAGGGCCTCAATGAGCAGTTCTTC.

The chain recombines TRBV4-2 with TRBJ2-1, with 14 bases lining up with TRBD2. J lost 10 bases, V lost 0 bases, and 14 bases had no gene match. The CDR3 length is 19 residues. From germline, CDR1 is LGHNA and CDR2 YNFKEQ. The CDR3 loop reads CASSQDPLGTSGRKREQFF. The CDR3 DNA follows: TGTGCCAGCAGCCAAGATCCCCTGGGGACTAGCGGGAGAAAAAGGGAGCAGTTCTTC.

Turning to this clone: One end of the junction is discordant with germline, which a read error may explain. The J gene is TRBJ2-7, the V gene TRBV19; the D gene is possibly TRBD2 (6 bases). The V gene's germline CDR1 is LNHDA and CDR2 SQIVND (reference sequence). The CDR3 consists of 17 residues. The CDR3 is CAGSIGLSREFSYEQYF. The CDR3 DNA follows: TGTGCCGGTAGTATAGGCCTTAGCCGGGAGTTCTCCTACGAGCAGTACTTC. The full variable domain, rest sourced from reference TRBV19 and TRBJ2-7, is DGGITQSPKYLFRKEGQNVTLSCEQNLNHDAMYWYRQDPGQGLRLIYYSQIVNDFQKGDIAEGYSVSREKKESFPLTVTSAQKNPTAFYLCAGSIGLSREFSYEQYFGPGTRLTVT.

Remarks on this clone: Other DNA sequences from this sample encode an identical CDR3 as well. The V gene is TRBV5-1, the J gene TRBJ2-2; D unresolved. The CDR3 loop spans 13 amino acids. Trimming took 0 bases from V and 4 from J, leaving 4 bases between them. In germline, CDR1 is SGHRS, CDR2 YFSETQ. The CDR3 spells CASSLGPTGELFF. The DNA of the CDR3 is TGCGCCAGCAGCTTGGGGCCCACCGGGGAGCTGTTTTTT.

V and J are TRBV6-1 and TRBJ2-1; D might be TRBD1 (6 bases). CDR1 and CDR2 (germline): MNHNS, SASEGT. V was cut by 1 base and J by 7 bases, with 11 bases left in between. The CDR3 is 14 amino acids. The chain's CDR3 is CASSEGGQRNEQFF. In DNA, the CDR3 is TGTGCCAGCAGTGAAGGAGGACAGCGGAATGAGCAGTTCTTC.

This sequence joins TRBV19 and TRBJ2-3; D perhaps matches TRBD2 (6 bases). CDR1 is LNHDA and CDR2 is SQIVND in the germline V gene (reference sequence). V dropped 6 bases and J dropped 3 bases, with 22 bases sitting between them. The CDR3 length is 17 residues. The CDR3 region is CASSPGPLKGGTDTQYF. The CDR3 bases are TGTGCCAGTAGCCCCGGGCCACTAAAGGGAGGTACAGATACGCAGTATTTT. The whole variable domain, filled in from reference TRBV19 and TRBJ2-3, reads DGGITQSPKYLFRKEGQNVTLSCEQNLNHDAMYWYRQDPGQGLRLIYYSQIVNDFQKGDIAEGYSVSREKKESFPLTVTSAQKNPTAFYLCASSPGPLKGGTDTQYFGPGTRLTVL.

In this sample, this clone turned up once. The J gene is TRBJ2-7, the V gene TRBV11-2; 7 bases are a match to TRBD1. The CDR3 length is 15 residues. Trimming removed 1 base from V and 3 bases from J; junction bases left unmatched: 6. CDR1 and CDR2 from the germline V gene are SGHAT and FQNNGV. The CDR3 spells CASSLAGAGGYEQYF. The CDR3, as DNA: TGTGCCAGCAGCTTAGCCGGGGCAGGGGGCTACGAGCAGTACTTC.

The genes are TRBV29-1 and TRBJ1-6; maybe TRBD1 (6 bases). Germline V gene lookup returns CDR1 SQVTM and CDR2 ANQGSEA. Trimming took 7 bases from V and 4 from J, leaving 11 bases between them. This CDR3 has 13 amino acids. This CDR3 is CSARTDYNSPLHF. CDR3 sequence (DNA): TGCAGCGCCCGGACAGATTATAATTCACCCCTCCACTTT. Variable domain in full (rest from reference TRBV29-1 and TRBJ1-6): SAVISQKPSRDICQRGTSLTIQCQVDSQVTMMFWYRQQPGQSLTLIATANQGSEATYESGFVIDKFPISRPNLTFSTLTVSNMSPEDSSIYLCSARTDYNSPLHFGNGTRLTVT.

This chain connects TRBV19 to TRBJ2-7; TRBD1 matches at 7 bases. V shed 4 bases, J shed 0 bases, and the junction held 6 bases outside the gene matches. CDR3 size: 15 residues. The germline V gene has CDR1 LNHDA and CDR2 SQIVND (reference sequence). CDR3 residues: CASSTSRQGSYEQYF. Written as DNA, the CDR3 is TGTGCCAGTAGTACCTCTAGACAGGGCTCCTACGAGCAGTACTTC.

The rearrangement uses TRBV28 and TRBJ2-3; TRBD2 matches 14 bases. The CDR3 has 16 amino acids. CDR1 is MDHEN and CDR2 is SYDVKM in the germline V gene. V was clipped by 6 bases and J by 3 bases; unmatched bases: 5. The CDR3, as DNA: TGTGCCAGCAGGAACGGACTAGCGGGAGGAACAGATACGCAGTATTTT. Protein sequence: CASRNGLAGGTDTQYF.

This clone was seen just once. The rearrangement uses TRBV15 and TRBJ1-3; maybe TRBD1 (6 bases). Germline CDR1 is LNHNV and CDR2 is YYDKDF (reference sequence). V was clipped by 2 bases and J by 2 bases, with 7 bases between them. The CDR3 runs to 14 residues. As DNA, the CDR3 is TGTGCCACCAGCAGAACAGGGCCTGGAAACACCATATATTTT. It encodes CATSRTGPGNTIYF.

The CDR3 sequence: CASSQDLAGGYEQYF. The CDR3 nucleotides are TGTGCCAGCAGCCAAGACCTAGCGGGAGGGTACGAGCAGTACTTC. V and J are TRBV3-1 (or the pseudogene TRBV3-2) and TRBJ2-7; 12 bases are shared with TRBD2. This CDR3 is built from 15 residues. The V gene end was trimmed by 0 bases and the J gene end by 4 bases; junction bases not matched to a gene: 1. Germline CDR1 is LGHDT and CDR2 is YNNKEL (reference sequence).

The chain is built from TRBV6-5 and TRBJ2-7; D gene ambiguous. The V end lost 2 bases, the J end lost 4 bases, and 9 bases lay between the germline ends. There are 13 residues in the CDR3. CDR1 is MNHEY and CDR2 is SVGAGI in the germline V gene. The CDR3 nucleotides read TGTGCCAGCAGTTACGGTCAAGAGTACGAGCAGTACTTC. This translates into CASSYGQEYEQYF.

The chain is built from TRBV7-8 and TRBJ2-1, with TRBD2 identical over 8 bases. The CDR3 has 14 residues. The germline V gene encodes CDR1 SGHVS and CDR2 FQNEAQ. The trim removed 5 bases at V and 7 bases at J, leaving 7 bases unmatched. CDR3 residues: CASSPTLAGNEQFF. The CDR3 bases are TGTGCCAGCAGCCCGACCTTAGCGGGGAATGAGCAGTTCTTC.

The gene calls are TRBV30 and TRBJ1-1, with D uncertain. Per germline, CDR1 GTSNPN and CDR2 SVGIG (reference sequence). CDR3 length: 14 amino acids. Trimming pared 0 bases from V and 4 bases from J, leaving 12 bases between. CDR3 in DNA: TGTGCCTGGAGTGTAACCGGATCGGGCACTGAAGCTTTCTTT. Translation gives CAWSVTGSGTEAFF.

This sequence joins TRBV11-1 and TRBJ2-1, with D unresolved. The CDR3 consists of 12 residues. Germline CDR1 is SGHAT and CDR2 is FQDESV (reference sequence). V was cut by 2 bases and J by 9 bases, with 8 bases left in between. In DNA form, the CDR3 reads TGTGCCAGCAGCTTACAGGTTGGTGAGCAGTTCTTC. Its protein product is CASSLQVGEQFF.

The rearrangement uses TRBV7-2 and TRBJ2-3; 12 nucleotides line up with TRBD2. V lost 2 bases to trimming and J lost 4 bases; unmatched junction nucleotides: 13. In germline, CDR1 is SGHTA, CDR2 FQGNSA. This CDR3 spans 19 amino acids. DNA of the CDR3: TGTGCCAGCAGCTTACTAGCGGGGGGGCACGGGGGGCTCCCAGATACGCAGTATTTT. As protein: CASSLLAGGHGGLPDTQYF.

The chain links TRBV28 to TRBJ2-7, with D perhaps TRBD1 (6 bases). CDR1 and CDR2 from the germline V gene are MDHEN and SYDVKM. The CDR3 consists of 15 residues. V dropped 5 bases and J dropped 5 bases, with 19 bases sitting between them. The CDR3 DNA reads TGTGCCAGCAGTCCAGACAATTCAGGGGCCAACGAGCAGTACTTC. Translation gives CASSPDNSGANEQYF. The entire variable domain, with the rest obtained from reference TRBV28 and TRBJ2-7, is as follows: DVKVTQSSRYLVKRTGEKVFLECVQDMDHENMFWYRQDPGLGLRLIYFSYDVKMKEKGDIPEGYSVSREKKERFSLILESASTNQTSMYLCASSPDNSGANEQYFGPGTRLTVT.

The rearrangement joins TRBV11-3 to TRBJ2-2, with D perhaps TRBD1 (6 bases). Germline V gene sequence: CDR1 SGHNT, CDR2 YENEEA. CDR3 length equals 13 residues. V was clipped by 4 bases and J by 7 bases, with 10 bases between them. CDR3 sequence (DNA): TGTGCCAGCAGCTCAGGGGCCATCGGGGAGCTGTTTTTT. Residues: CASSSGAIGELFF. The full variable domain, completed using reference TRBV11-3 and TRBJ2-2, is EAGVVQSPRYKIIEKKQPVAFWCNPISGHNTLYWYLQNLGQGPELLIRYENEEAVDDSQLPKDRFSAERLKGVDSTLKIQPAELGDSAVYLCASSSGAIGELFFGEGSRLTVL.

The V gene is TRBV5-5, the J gene TRBJ2-7, with D maybe TRBD2 (6 bases). The germline V gene encodes CDR1 SGHKS and CDR2 YYEKEE (reference sequence). The CDR3 contains 10 residues. V was clipped by 10 bases and J by 6 bases, with 11 bases between them. The CDR3 DNA follows: TGTGCCGTAGGAGGGCCCGAGCAGTACTTC. Translation gives CAVGGPEQYF.

This rearrangement joins TRBV13 to TRBJ1-2; TRBD1 matches at 8 bases. The trim removed 4 bases at V and 4 bases at J, leaving 17 bases unmatched. The CDR3 length is 18 residues. The germline gives CDR1 PRHDT, CDR2 FYEKMQ (reference sequence). The CDR3 DNA follows: TGTGCCAGCAGCTCAGTCACCAGGGGGCCCTCCGCCACCTATGGCTACACCTTC. Protein: CASSSVTRGPSATYGYTF.

The chain is built from TRBV19 and TRBJ2-3; 8 nucleotides agree with TRBD2. Trimming at V came to 6 bases and at J to 5 bases, leaving 10 bases not matched to a gene. The CDR3 is 15 residues long. CDR1 is LNHDA and CDR2 is SQIVND in the germline V gene (reference sequence). DNA for the CDR3: TGTGCCAGTAGACTCAGCGGGAGTGGTAGAGATACGCAGTATTTT. This sequence encodes CASRLSGSGRDTQYF.

The chain recombines TRBV6-5 with TRBJ2-6; possible D gene TRBD1, 5 bases. The ends were cut back, 8 bases at V and 2 bases at J, with 13 bases in the middle. CDR1 and CDR2 (germline): MNHEY, SVGAGI. This CDR3 is 15 amino acids long. The CDR3 coding sequence is TGTGCCAGCGGCAAGGGGTCTACTGGGGCCAACGTCCTGACTTTC. As protein: CASGKGSTGANVLTF.

V gene TRBV28 combines with J gene TRBJ2-3, with 9 bases identical to TRBD2. The CDR3 runs to 14 residues. Germline CDR1 MDHEN, CDR2 SYDVKM. V gave up 9 bases and J gave up 2 bases; unmatched junction bases: 6. The DNA for the CDR3 is TGTGCCAGTAAAGCGGGAGGACCCACAGATACGCAGTATTTT. It codes for CASKAGGPTDTQYF. The full variable domain, rest sourced from reference TRBV28 and TRBJ2-3, is DVKVTQSSRYLVKRTGEKVFLECVQDMDHENMFWYRQDPGLGLRLIYFSYDVKMKEKGDIPEGYSVSREKKERFSLILESASTNQTSMYLCASKAGGPTDTQYFGPGTRLTVL.